This T cell receptor (beta chain) comes out of a study of T-cell memory formation after mild COVID-19. Study overall: For the most part, TCR clusters were specific to one donor.

The CDR3 contains 13 residues. Germline CDR1 and CDR2: SQVTM and ANQGSEA. V dropped 8 bases and J dropped 1 base, with 13 bases sitting between them. Barcoded TCR alpha and TCR beta cDNA libraries with UMIs came from 5'RACE using constant-segment primers. A single record per CDR3 protein comes from TCRdb applying MiXCR to the 5' RACE reads. The sample yields tens of thousands of distinct CDR3 sequences, roughly 7.2% seen once. This clonotype was counted at least ten times. Its antigen is unknown. The study's findings and limits: Certain responding clones were present in pre-infection memory, suggesting participation of cross-reactive memory.

Sample: PBMCs or a T cell subset sorted from them (not recorded which). The chain employs TRBV29-1 and TRBJ2-3; maybe TRBD2 (5 bases). This sequence was found in a man younger than 35 who had mild COVID-19 (a few samples of this study predate the infection). Cell type and time point are not known. The CDR3 here is CSSREYGTDTQYF. CDR3 coding DNA: TGCAGCTCCCGGGAATATGGCACAGATACGCAGTATTTT.